One and the same sample provided the 4 T cell receptor beta chains below, sequenced in a study of neurological immune-mediated disorders. Using its own MiXCR run on the 5' RACE reads, TCRdb lists one record per CDR3 protein. Among roughly 80,000 distinct CDR3 sequences listed, roughly 17% were seen once. The sequenced material came from PBMCs. These receptor sequences come from a middle-aged woman in good health.

This clonotype was recorded many times. V and J are TRBV27 and TRBJ2-5, with TRBD1 as a possible D gene (6 bases). The CDR3 extends over 13 amino acids. Trimming removed 5 bases at V and 5 bases at J, with 12 bases between. Germline V gene data show CDR1 as MNHEY and CDR2 as SMNVEV (reference sequence). CDR3 amino acids: CASSPTGQETQYF. CDR3 in DNA: TGTGCCAGCAGTCCGACAGGTCAGGAGACCCAGTACTTC.

A single count supports this clonotype. This may be a read error, as it is one base from a much larger clone. This chain links TRBV20-1 with TRBJ2-2; a weak D match, TRBD2 (5 bases). The V gene's germline CDR1 is DFQATT and CDR2 SNEGSKA (reference sequence). The CDR3 consists of 12 residues. The CDR3 loop reads CSTSRATGELFF. The DNA for the CDR3 is TGCAGTACTAGTCGGGCCACCGGGGAGCTGTTTTTT.

This clonotype was detected a few times. The CDR3 sequence: CASSRGTQNTGELFF. The CDR3 nucleotides read TGTGCCAGCAGCCGCGGGACACAGAACACCGGGGAGCTGTTTTTT. The chain uses TRBV7-9 and TRBJ2-2, with D perhaps assigned TRBD1 or TRBD2 (6 bases each). Germline-derived CDR1 and CDR2 are SEHNR and FQNEAQ (reference sequence). This CDR3 is 15 amino acids long. V lost 5 bases, J lost 1 base, and 11 bases lay in between.

This clonotype was seen at least ten times. V and J are TRBV5-1 and TRBJ1-2; a weak D match, TRBD1 (5 bases). CDR3 size: 15 residues. V shed 5 bases and J shed 4 bases, with 18 bases lying between them. CDR1 is SGHRS, CDR2 YFSETQ, per germline. The CDR3 DNA sequence: TGCGCCAGCAGGGATCTAGCAGGGTGGTCCTATGGCTACACCTTC. Its protein is CASRDLAGWSYGYTF.